One and the same sample provided the 3 T cell receptor beta chains below, sequenced in a study of CD8+ T cells in alopecia areata. cDNA serving as the sequencing template came from extracted, reverse transcribed RNA. Assay used: immunoSEQ multiplex PCR; TCRdb lists only in-frame clones, some missing. The data hold roughly 150,000 clones, with around 55% observed a single time. The sample comprised CD4+ T cells sorted from blood. All receptors come from a human donor in good health.

This clone was observed once. V and J are TRBV9 and TRBJ2-7; tentative D call: TRBD2 (6 bases). The CDR3 runs to 14 residues. Trimming removed 3 bases from V and 8 bases from J, with 18 bases in between. The germline V gene has CDR1 SGDLS and CDR2 YYNGEE. The CDR3 DNA reads as TGTGCCAGCAGCGCCGGGACTCAGTCGTTTCAGCAGTACTTC. Amino acid sequence: CASSAGTQSFQQYF.

The V gene is TRBV7-9, the J gene TRBJ1-1; 8 bases fit TRBD1. This CDR3 has 15 residues. V shed 3 bases, J shed 3 bases, and the junction held 6 bases outside the gene matches. Germline CDR1 and CDR2: SEHNR and FQNEAQ (reference sequence). The CDR3 here is CASSFWTGQDTEAFF. In DNA, the CDR3 is TGTGCCAGCAGCTTTTGGACAGGGCAGGACACTGAAGCTTTCTTT. Looking up the rest from reference TRBV7-9 and TRBJ1-1 gives the full variable domain: DTGVSQNPRHKITKRGQNVTFRCDPISEHNRLYWYRQTLGQGPEFLTYFQNEAQLEKSRLLSDRFSAERPKGSFSTLEIQRTEQGDSAMYLCASSFWTGQDTEAFFGQGTRLTVV.

Only a few counts were recorded for this clone. The chain carries TRBV19 and TRBJ1-1; D unclear. Germline V lookup: CDR1 LNHDA, CDR2 SQIVND (reference sequence). This CDR3 is 16 amino acids long. V lost 6 bases and J 2 bases, leaving 19 bases between the germline ends. As DNA, the CDR3 is TGTGCCAGTAGCCCCCTTTGGGCACAGCCAAACACTGAAGCTTTCTTT. It translates to CASSPLWAQPNTEAFF.